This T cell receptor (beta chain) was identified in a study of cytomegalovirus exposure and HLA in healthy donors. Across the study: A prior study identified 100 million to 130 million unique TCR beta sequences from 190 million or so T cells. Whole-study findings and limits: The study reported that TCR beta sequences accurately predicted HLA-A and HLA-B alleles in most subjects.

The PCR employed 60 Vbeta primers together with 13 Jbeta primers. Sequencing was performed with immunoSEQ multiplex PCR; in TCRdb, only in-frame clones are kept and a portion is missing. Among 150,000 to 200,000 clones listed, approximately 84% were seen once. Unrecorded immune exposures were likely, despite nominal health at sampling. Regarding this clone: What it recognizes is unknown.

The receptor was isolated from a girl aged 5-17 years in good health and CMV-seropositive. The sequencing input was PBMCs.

The CDR3 here is CASSPQRGKVTEAFF. The CDR3 region has the DNA TGTGCCAGCTCACCACAGAGGGGGAAGGTCACTGAAGCTTTCTTT. The gene calls are TRBV18 and TRBJ1-1, with D perhaps matching TRBD1 (6 bases). The CDR3 length is 15 residues. V was clipped by 1 base and J by 4 bases, with 13 bases between them. CDR1 is KGHSH, CDR2 LQKENI, per germline. Full variable domain (missing parts from reference TRBV18 and TRBJ1-1): NAGVMQNPRHLVRRRGQEARLRCSPMKGHSHVYWYRQLPEEGLKFMVYLQKENIIDESGMPKERFSAEFPKEGPSILRIQQVVRGDSAAYFCASSPQRGKVTEAFFGQGTRLTVV.